This TCR beta chain was profiled in a study of OX40 agonist ivuxolimab in advanced cancers. Whole-study context: Partial responses occurred in Three dose-escalation patients, one with hepatocellular carcinoma and two with cutaneous melanoma.

The V end was cut by 2 bases, the J end by 5 bases, with 12 bases between. Germline values: CDR1 SEHNR, CDR2 FQNEAQ (reference sequence). The CDR3 is 14 amino acids. This clone was detected only once. The target antigen is unknown. Sampling of blood occurred at baseline, cycle 4 day 1, and cycle 7 day 1. Whole-study results and caveats: Certain nonresponding patients likewise had low normalized T-cell clonal expansion. Clonal expansion from baseline to week 6 occurred in both CD4+ and CD8+ T cells.

Assay used: immunoSEQ multiplex PCR; TCRdb lists only in-frame clones, some missing. Of tens of thousands of clones in the sample, roughly 89% were seen once. This receptor was identified in an adult with an advanced solid tumor such as melanoma, head and neck, liver or kidney cancer. Specimen: CD4+ or CD8+ T cells sorted from blood, collected in a trial of the OX40 agonist ivuxolimab. This chain uses TRBV7-9 with TRBJ2-5; perhaps TRBD1 as D (5 bases). The CDR3 loop reads CASSLIRETETQYF. DNA of the CDR3: TGTGCCAGCAGCTTAATCAGGGAAACGGAGACCCAGTACTTC.